The T cell receptor (beta chain) under discussion was sequenced for a study of shared clonotypes between healthy human individuals. Overall study context: The plates for each donor numbered three CD4 naive, three CD4 memory, two CD8 naive and one CD8 memory.

This CDR3 is 16 amino acids long. Trimming at V came to 3 bases and at J to 4 bases, leaving 12 bases not matched to a gene. The germline gives CDR1 SQVTM, CDR2 ANQGSEA. Authors' processing steps: Junction-only sequences without quality scores came from ImmunoSEQ, so filtering differed. Libraries were prepared by immunoSEQ multiplex PCR; TCRdb keeps only in-frame clonotypes and omits some of them. V, J and clone size derive from that table, while D and trimming were established from the DNA sequence. The sample has more than 2 million clones, over 85% seen once. Naive CD8 cells comprised CD45RO-negative, CCR7-positively selected cells, excluding terminally differentiated effector memory CD45RA+ cells.

The genes are TRBV29-1 and TRBJ1-1; 9 bases match TRBD1. The source of this sequence is a man aged 18 to 30 in good health. Some clones in this sample may be carry-over from other donors' samples. Sample: naive CD8+ T cells from PBMCs. CDR3 amino acids: CSVEGWGQGIFTEAFF. As DNA, the CDR3 is TGCAGCGTTGAGGGTTGGGGACAGGGAATCTTCACTGAAGCTTTCTTT.